One sample yielded the 25 T cell receptor beta chains listed below, sequenced in a study of blood T cell repertoires in COVID-19. Clones were read by immunoSEQ multiplex PCR, and TCRdb kept only the in-frame ones, dropping some. The data show under 70,000 clones, approximately 90% seen once. Sequenced sample: peripheral blood. These TCRs come from a man of 80 years or more with acute or convalescent COVID-19.

The gene calls are TRBV19 and TRBJ1-5; D gene unclear. The CDR3 totals 14 residues. Germline loops: CDR1 LNHDA, CDR2 SQIVND (reference sequence). With 3 bases removed from V and 3 bases from J, the gap between germline ends came to 9 bases. The CDR3 sequence: CASSIVEDNQPQHF. CDR3 in DNA: TGTGCCAGTAGTATTGTGGAGGACAATCAGCCCCAGCATTTT.

The chain links TRBV7-9 to TRBJ2-3, with 7 bases identical to TRBD1. CDR1 and CDR2 from the germline V gene are SEHNR and FQNEAQ (reference sequence). J lost 3 bases, V lost 5 bases, and 11 bases had no gene match. The CDR3 covers 16 residues. The DNA for the CDR3 is TGTGCCAGCAGCGACCCTCGAGGGGGCGGGACAGATACGCAGTATTTT. Amino acid sequence: CASSDPRGGGTDTQYF.

The CDR3 here is CASSLEDNYGYTF. CDR3 DNA sequence: TGTGCCAGCAGCCTTGAGGATAACTATGGCTACACCTTC. The rearrangement links TRBV7-9 to TRBJ1-2; D remains ambiguous. Trimming cost V 5 bases and J 1 base, with 8 bases left between them. CDR1 and CDR2 from the germline V gene are SEHNR and FQNEAQ (reference sequence). The CDR3 loop spans 13 amino acids. The variable domain in full, completed from reference TRBV7-9 and TRBJ1-2, reads DTGVSQNPRHKITKRGQNVTFRCDPISEHNRLYWYRQTLGQGPEFLTYFQNEAQLEKSRLLSDRFSAERPKGSFSTLEIQRTEQGDSAMYLCASSLEDNYGYTFGSGTRLTVV.

This clone has a handful of counts. Germline is not matched at one junction end, which may reflect a read error. The rearrangement joins TRBV6-4 to TRBJ2-3; D unresolved. Germline V CDR1 and CDR2: MRHNA, SNTAGT. The CDR3 is 14 amino acids. The CDR3 loop is CASSESGPTYTQYF. The CDR3 DNA reads as TGTGCCAGCAGTGAATCTGGGCCCACATATACGCAGTATTTT.

This chain links TRBV5-6 with TRBJ1-3, with a possible D match to TRBD1 (6 bases). V gave up 3 bases and J gave up 4 bases, with 11 bases separating them. The CDR3 length is 14 residues. Germline V gives CDR1 SGHDT, CDR2 YYEEEE. CDR3 region: CASSSSGTGNTIYF. The CDR3 nucleotides are TGTGCCAGCAGCTCGTCGGGGACAGGAAACACCATATATTTT.

V and J are TRBV7-3 and TRBJ1-6; 7 nucleotides agree with TRBD1. Germline CDR1 SGHTA, CDR2 FQGTGA. This CDR3 comprises 15 residues. Trimming at V came to 3 bases and at J to 7 bases, leaving 6 bases not matched to a gene. CDR3 loop: CASSLETGLNSPLHF. CDR3 in DNA: TGTGCCAGCAGCTTGGAGACAGGGCTCAATTCACCCCTCCACTTT.

The chain carries TRBV7-2 and TRBJ2-2; 11 bases fit TRBD1. CDR1 is SGHTA and CDR2 is FQGNSA in the germline V gene. With 0 bases clipped from V and 7 bases from J, the junction kept 1 base outside the gene matches. This CDR3 has 15 amino acids. The CDR3: CASSLAGQGVGELFF. In DNA form, the CDR3 reads TGTGCCAGCAGCTTAGCGGGACAGGGGGTCGGGGAGCTGTTTTTT. Full variable domain (remainder filled in from reference TRBV7-2 and TRBJ2-2): GAGVSQSPSNKVTEKGKDVELRCDPISGHTALYWYRQSLGQGLEFLIYFQGNSAPDKSGLPSDRFSAERTGGSVSTLTIQRTQQEDSAVYLCASSLAGQGVGELFFGEGSRLTVL.

The chain carries TRBV3-1 (or the pseudogene TRBV3-2) and TRBJ2-7, with D possibly TRBD2 on 7 matching bases. There are 15 residues in the CDR3. Germline values: CDR1 LGHDT, CDR2 YNNKEL (reference sequence). Trimming shortened V by 4 bases and J by 2 bases, and 15 bases separated the two germline ends. CDR3 DNA: TGTGCCAGCAGCCCACGAACGGGGGGCCCCTACGAGCAGTACTTC. As protein: CASSPRTGGPYEQYF.

V usage is TRBV10-1 and J usage is TRBJ2-3; 11 bases are a match to TRBD2. The CDR3 runs 17 residues. The junction had 10 bases not matched to a gene; V was cut back by 1 base and J by 7 bases. Germline V CDR1 and CDR2: WNHNN, SYGVQD (reference sequence). The CDR3 sequence: CASSECPLAGGCYTQYF. CDR3 nucleotide sequence: TGCGCCAGCAGTGAGTGCCCTCTAGCGGGGGGCTGCTATACGCAGTATTTT.

J is TRBJ1-1 and V is TRBV7-2; TRBD1 matches 8 bases. CDR3 length equals 13 residues. J was trimmed by 1 base and V by 5 bases; bases with no gene match: 0. The V gene's germline CDR1 is SGHTA and CDR2 FQGNSA. CDR3 DNA sequence: TGTGCCAGCAGCCAGGGGGCGAACACTGAAGCTTTCTTT. This gives the protein CASSQGANTEAFF.

The V call is TRBV6-6, the J call TRBJ1-3; the match to TRBD1 covers 8 bases. Germline values: CDR1 MNHNY, CDR2 SVGAGI (reference sequence). CDR3 length equals 15 residues. The V and J ends lost 2 bases and 2 bases, in that order; junction bases with no gene match: 2. CDR3 bases: TGTGCCAGCAGTTACACACAGGGGGCTGGAAACACCATATATTTT. Protein: CASSYTQGAGNTIYF.

V gene TRBV5-6 combines with J gene TRBJ1-1; D gene unclear. The CDR3 contains 14 residues. Germline loops: CDR1 SGHDT, CDR2 YYEEEE. Trimming cost V 1 base and J 6 bases, with 13 bases left between them. In DNA form, the CDR3 reads TGTGCCAGCAGCTTGCTACAGCCGACCTCTGAAGCTTTCTTT. Its translation: CASSLLQPTSEAFF.

This chain connects TRBV6-4 to TRBJ1-2; D is unclear. Trimming stripped 0 bases from V and 7 bases from J, with 15 bases between. Germline V gene sequence: CDR1 MRHNA, CDR2 SNTAGT. CDR3 size: 15 residues. The CDR3: CASSDSTRPVIGYTF. CDR3 DNA: TGTGCCAGCAGTGACTCGACTCGGCCGGTTATTGGCTACACCTTC.

V usage is TRBV27 and J usage is TRBJ2-5, with 7 bases identical to TRBD1. CDR3 size: 13 residues. Per the germline V gene, CDR1 is MNHEY and CDR2 is SMNVEV (reference sequence). Germline trimming cut 3 bases from V and 2 bases from J; bases unmatched to any gene: 0. This CDR3 is CASSFRGQETQYF. CDR3 DNA sequence: TGTGCCAGCAGTTTCAGGGGGCAAGAGACCCAGTACTTC.

This clone was recorded once. This chain joins TRBV6-5 and TRBJ2-3; 8 bases agree with TRBD2. Germline CDR1 MNHEY, CDR2 SVGAGI. The CDR3 loop spans 13 amino acids. V gave up 5 bases and J gave up 8 bases; unmatched junction bases: 6. The CDR3 here is CASSPGGRGTQYF. The CDR3 region has the DNA TGTGCCAGCAGTCCGGGGGGGCGCGGTACGCAGTATTTT.

The V and J genes are TRBV5-1 and TRBJ2-7; 8 nucleotides match TRBD1. This CDR3 has 14 amino acids. The V and J ends lost 3 bases and 3 bases, in that order; junction bases with no gene match: 5. CDR1 SGHRS and CDR2 YFSETQ come from the germline V gene. In DNA, the CDR3 is TGCGCCAGCAGCTGGGGGACAGGTGACTACGAGCAGTACTTC. Protein: CASSWGTGDYEQYF.

The CDR3 bases are TGTGCCAGCACAGGGGGCGCGGAGCAGTACTTC. Translated, it gives CASTGGAEQYF. The gene calls are TRBV6-6 and TRBJ2-7, with TRBD1 matching 8 bases. The CDR3 has 11 amino acids. Germline lookup yields CDR1 MNHNY and CDR2 SVGAGI (reference sequence). Trimming removed 7 bases from V and 7 bases from J; junction bases left unmatched: 3.

The J gene is TRBJ2-7, the V gene TRBV5-8, with a tentative D call TRBD1 (6 bases). V was pared by 4 bases and J by 12 bases, with 17 bases between. Looked up from germline, CDR1 is SGHTS and CDR2 is YDEGEE. CDR3 length equals 12 residues. The DNA of the CDR3 is TGTGCCAGCAGCCCCGCCTACAGGGACGCGTACTTC. Its translation is CASSPAYRDAYF.

The CDR3 loop reads CASSARDRGTGELFF. The DNA of the CDR3 is TGTGCCAGCAGCGCCCGGGACAGGGGGACCGGGGAGCTGTTTTTT. The chain couples TRBV11-3 to TRBJ2-2; TRBD1 matches 11 bases. In germline, CDR1 is SGHNT, CDR2 YENEEA. The CDR3 has 15 residues. With V trimmed by 5 bases and J by 5 bases, 4 bases remained unmatched. Full variable domain (rest looked up from reference TRBV11-3 and TRBJ2-2): EAGVVQSPRYKIIEKKQPVAFWCNPISGHNTLYWYLQNLGQGPELLIRYENEEAVDDSQLPKDRFSAERLKGVDSTLKIQPAELGDSAVYLCASSARDRGTGELFFGEGSRLTVL.

Here the CDR3 DNA reads TGTGCCACCGGAACAGGGAGCGAGCAGTACTTC. It encodes CATGTGSEQYF. The chain has TRBV10-3 and TRBJ2-7, with a tentative D call TRBD1 (6 bases). The germline CDR1 and CDR2 sequences are ENHRY and SYGVKD. The ends were cut back, 10 bases at V and 6 bases at J, with 13 bases in the middle. The CDR3 loop spans 11 amino acids.

The rearrangement uses TRBV6-6 and TRBJ2-5; D remains ambiguous. Trimming left V 5 bases short and J 2 bases short, with 6 bases between. The CDR3 contains 12 residues. The germline CDR1 and CDR2 sequences are MNHNY and SVGAGI (reference sequence). CDR3 in amino acids: CASSAHQETQYF. CDR3 DNA: TGTGCCAGCAGTGCACATCAAGAGACCCAGTACTTC.

In the case of this clone: Within the sample, other DNA sequences also encode this same CDR3. The CDR3 sequence: CASSQDSPNTEAFF. CDR3 coding DNA: TGCGCCAGCAGCCAAGATAGTCCGAACACTGAAGCTTTCTTT. The rearrangement uses TRBV4-1 and TRBJ1-1; D is unclear. This CDR3 region has 14 residues. V lost 0 bases to trimming and J lost 1 base, with 6 bases between them. Germline V gene sequence: CDR1 MGHRA, CDR2 YSYEKL.

The chain has TRBV5-1 and TRBJ2-1, with D perhaps matching TRBD1 (6 bases). The ends were cut back, 0 bases at V and 6 bases at J, with 13 bases in the middle. The CDR3 contains 15 residues. Germline assignment: CDR1 SGHRS and CDR2 YFSETQ. The CDR3 DNA reads as TGCGCCAGCAGCTTGGGGGGGCCACCCGGCAATGAGCAGTTCTTC. Translated: CASSLGGPPGNEQFF.

Notes on this clone: This same CDR3 is encoded by further DNA sequences in the sample. The rearrangement uses TRBV19 and TRBJ1-5; D gene unclear. V was shortened by 3 bases and J by 5 bases, with 8 bases between the two germline ends. This CDR3 region has 13 residues. Germline CDR1 and CDR2: LNHDA and SQIVND (reference sequence). This CDR3 reads CASSMGSYQPQHF. The DNA for the CDR3 is TGTGCCAGTAGTATGGGCTCCTATCAGCCCCAGCATTTT.

V and J are TRBV2 and TRBJ1-1, with 7 positions matching TRBD1. Losses at the gene ends were 0 bases for V and 0 bases for J; bases not matched to a gene: 7. CDR1 is SNHLY and CDR2 is FYNNEI in the germline V gene. The CDR3 is made up of 17 amino acids. The CDR3 bases are TGTGCCAGCAGTGAAGCCCCCCTCCAGGGGGTGAACACTGAAGCTTTCTTT. This gives the protein CASSEAPLQGVNTEAFF.